These 25 T cell receptor beta chains share one sample of origin, sequenced in a study of early T cells in non-severe SARS-CoV-2 infection. TCRdb fed the 5' RACE reads into MiXCR, producing one record per CDR3 protein. The profile shows 30,000 to 35,000 distinct CDR3 sequences, 4.7% of them singletons. Material: whole blood. All receptors derive from an adult who was a healthcare worker with PCR-confirmed SARS-CoV-2 infection or an uninfected control (not recorded which).

This clonotype was counted a few times. The V and J genes are TRBV19 and TRBJ1-2; TRBD1 agrees at 9 bases. CDR1 and CDR2 from the germline V gene are LNHDA and SQIVND (reference sequence). This CDR3 comprises 15 residues. Unmatched junction bases numbered 10, after V lost 3 bases and J lost 8 bases. CDR3 amino acids: CASSMVRDRVHGYTF. The CDR3 bases are TGTGCCAGTAGTATGGTCCGGGACAGGGTCCACGGCTACACCTTC.

The V gene is TRBV5-1, the J gene TRBJ2-5, with 9 bases matching TRBD2. The CDR3 runs to 16 residues. V lost 0 bases, J lost 1 base, and 4 bases stayed unmatched. In germline, CDR1 is SGHRS, CDR2 YFSETQ. CDR3 bases: TGCGCCAGCAGCTTGGGTAGCGGGGGAACCCAAGAGACCCAGTACTTC. This sequence encodes CASSLGSGGTQETQYF.

This clonotype was detected many times. The chain recombines TRBV7-9 with TRBJ1-1; D perhaps matches TRBD1 (5 bases). Between the trimmed V and J ends, which lost 2 bases and 4 bases, there was a span of 11 bases. CDR3 length equals 14 residues. Germline CDR1 is SEHNR and CDR2 is FQNEAQ (reference sequence). CDR3: CASSLQGKGTEAFF. The CDR3 DNA reads TGTGCCAGCAGCTTACAGGGTAAGGGCACTGAAGCTTTCTTT.

This clonotype was counted only a few times. V and J are TRBV7-9 and TRBJ2-1; perhaps D is TRBD1 or TRBD2 (5 bases each). The CDR3 runs 11 residues. Germline V gene data show CDR1 as SEHNR and CDR2 as FQNEAQ (reference sequence). V lost 7 bases to trimming and J lost 15 bases, with 16 bases between them. The CDR3 region has the DNA TGTGCCAGCATCCTCCGGGACGCCCTGTTCTTC. The encoded protein is CASILRDALFF.

This clonotype was detected ten times or more. This sequence joins TRBV3-1 and TRBJ2-3; the D call may be TRBD1 or TRBD2 (6 bases each). V gave up 4 bases and J gave up 4 bases, with 15 bases separating them. The CDR3 runs 15 residues. Germline CDR1 reads LGHDT; CDR2 reads YNNKEL (reference sequence). The CDR3 region is CASSRQVPGADTQYF. The CDR3 DNA is TGTGCCAGCAGCCGACAGGTGCCGGGGGCAGATACGCAGTATTTT.

This clonotype occurred many times. The chain has TRBV12-3 or TRBV12-4 and TRBJ1-3; 7 bases agree with TRBD1. Trimming at V came to 5 bases and at J to 4 bases, leaving 8 bases not matched to a gene. CDR3 length equals 15 residues. The CDR3 loop reads CASSVRGGGGNTIYF. For the CDR3, the DNA is TGTGCCAGCAGTGTCCGAGGGGGCGGGGGAAACACCATATATTTT.

Many counts were recorded for this clonotype. This CDR3 reads CASSLARDISYEQYF. CDR3 nucleotides: TGTGCCAGCAGCCTCGCCCGGGACATCTCCTACGAGCAGTACTTC. The rearrangement joins TRBV7-8 to TRBJ2-7; weak D call: TRBD1 (6 bases). V was shortened by 5 bases and J by 0 bases, with 14 bases between the two germline ends. Germline-derived CDR1 and CDR2 are SGHVS and FQNEAQ. CDR3 length equals 15 residues.

In this sample, this clonotype turned up many times. This chain joins TRBV4-2 and TRBJ2-7, with a weak D call TRBD2 (6 bases). The CDR3 runs 14 residues. Germline-derived CDR1 and CDR2 are LGHNA and YNFKEQ. The V end lost 1 base, the J end lost 6 bases, and 13 bases lay between the germline ends. The CDR3 bases are TGTGCCAGCAGCCAAGGACTAGATGCCCGCGAGCAGTACTTC. It yields the protein CASSQGLDAREQYF.

This clonotype came up many times. The CDR3 DNA is TGCAGTGCTTACGGACAGGGGACCACCGGGTACGAGCAGTACTTC. Residues: CSAYGQGTTGYEQYF. V and J are TRBV20-1 and TRBJ2-7; TRBD1 matches at 9 bases. V shed 5 bases, J shed 4 bases, and the junction held 12 bases outside the gene matches. CDR1 is DFQATT, CDR2 SNEGSKA, per germline (reference sequence). This CDR3 has 15 residues.

This clonotype has a count of ten or more. The chain links TRBV20-1 to TRBJ1-2; maybe TRBD1 (5 bases). CDR1 is DFQATT and CDR2 is SNEGSKA in the germline V gene (reference sequence). The CDR3 has 13 amino acids. V was cut by 4 bases and J by 0 bases, with 9 bases left in between. The CDR3 here is CSATTASNYGYTF. The CDR3, as DNA: TGCAGTGCTACGACAGCCTCTAACTATGGCTACACCTTC.

This clonotype was observed many times. This sequence joins TRBV6-1 and TRBJ2-3; TRBD1 matches at 7 bases. The ends lost 5 bases at V and 5 bases at J; junction bases unmatched: 7. This CDR3 spans 14 amino acids. Germline CDR1 reads MNHNS; CDR2 reads SASEGT. The CDR3 region has the DNA TGTGCCAGCAGTACCCGAGGGGGCCGAGATACGCAGTATTTT. Protein sequence: CASSTRGGRDTQYF.

This clonotype was seen a handful of times. The chain is built from TRBV7-9 and TRBJ2-7; TRBD1 is a possible D gene (5 bases). The CDR3 runs 16 residues. The germline CDR1 and CDR2 sequences are SEHNR and FQNEAQ (reference sequence). Trimming took off 2 bases at V and 0 bases at J, with 14 bases between the two ends. The CDR3 loop reads CASSLRAQGPSYEQYF. CDR3 nucleotides: TGTGCCAGCAGCTTACGGGCGCAGGGCCCCTCCTACGAGCAGTACTTC.

The chain couples TRBV10-3 to TRBJ1-1, with D possibly TRBD1 on 5 matching bases. The germline gives CDR1 ENHRY, CDR2 SYGVKD. This CDR3 spans 14 amino acids. Between the trimmed V and J ends, which lost 6 bases and 0 bases, there was a span of 11 bases. This CDR3 is CAISEQAVNTEAFF. DNA of the CDR3: TGTGCCATCAGCGAACAGGCTGTGAACACTGAAGCTTTCTTT.

CDR3 bases: TGTGCCAGCAGCTTAGAATCTAGCGGGGTTAGCACAGATACGCAGTATTTT. This sequence encodes CASSLESSGVSTDTQYF. V gene TRBV7-2 combines with J gene TRBJ2-3; the match to TRBD2 covers 9 bases. Germline CDR1 reads SGHTA; CDR2 reads FQGNSA. This CDR3 contains 17 residues. Germline trimming cut 1 base from V and 0 bases from J; bases unmatched to any gene: 5.

This clonotype was picked up many times. The rearrangement uses TRBV4-1 and TRBJ1-2; D not certain. CDR1 MGHRA and CDR2 YSYEKL come from the germline V gene. V dropped 0 bases and J dropped 7 bases, with 12 bases sitting between them. The CDR3 contains 14 residues. CDR3 sequence: CASSQDVPPPGYTF. DNA of the CDR3: TGCGCCAGCAGCCAAGATGTCCCACCCCCTGGCTACACCTTC.

The chain joins TRBV7-9 to TRBJ1-2, with 10 bases that match TRBD1. The CDR3 runs 14 residues. Germline V gives CDR1 SEHNR, CDR2 FQNEAQ (reference sequence). V lost 6 bases and J lost 3; bases outside the gene matches: 4. CDR3 sequence reads: CASSSTGGDYGYTF. DNA of the CDR3: TGTGCCAGCAGTTCGACAGGGGGCGACTATGGCTACACCTTC.

This clonotype was found many times. The chain couples TRBV12-3 or TRBV12-4 to TRBJ2-1, with D perhaps TRBD1 (6 bases). The CDR3 contains 15 residues. The V end lost 0 bases, the J end lost 6 bases, and 12 bases lay between the germline ends. The CDR3 loop is CASSLAGGDFNEQFF. CDR3 nucleotide sequence: TGTGCCAGCAGTTTAGCTGGGGGCGACTTCAATGAGCAGTTCTTC.

The chain has TRBV20-1 and TRBJ1-2, with a weak D call TRBD1 (5 bases). This CDR3 has 13 residues. Germline V lookup: CDR1 DFQATT, CDR2 SNEGSKA (reference sequence). Deletions cut 1 base from V and 4 bases from J, with 10 bases between. CDR3 sequence reads: CSARGGESYGYTF. CDR3 coding DNA: TGCAGTGCTAGAGGGGGGGAGTCCTATGGCTACACCTTC.

This clonotype appeared many times. This chain uses TRBV7-2 with TRBJ1-5, with unresolved D. Germline V gene sequence: CDR1 SGHTA, CDR2 FQGNSA. CDR3 length equals 13 residues. V was trimmed by 1 base and J by 4 bases, leaving 5 bases between them. The CDR3, as DNA: TGTGCCAGCAGCTTAGAGTTAAATCAGCCCCAGCATTTT. Residues: CASSLELNQPQHF.

This clonotype was detected many times. The genes are TRBV29-1 and TRBJ2-5; 8 positions match TRBD1. The V gene end was trimmed by 3 bases and the J gene end by 2 bases; junction bases not matched to a gene: 5. Germline V gene sequence: CDR1 SQVTM, CDR2 ANQGSEA. This CDR3 is built from 14 residues. For the CDR3, the DNA is TGCAGCGTTGACGACAGGGGCATTCAAGAGACCCAGTACTTC. Its protein product is CSVDDRGIQETQYF. Variable domain in full (rest from reference TRBV29-1 and TRBJ2-5): SAVISQKPSRDICQRGTSLTIQCQVDSQVTMMFWYRQQPGQSLTLIATANQGSEATYESGFVIDKFPISRPNLTFSTLTVSNMSPEDSSIYLCSVDDRGIQETQYFGPGTRLLVL.

This clonotype has just a few counts. The chain employs TRBV7-3 and TRBJ2-3; tentatively, D is TRBD2 (6 bases). The CDR3 loop spans 13 amino acids. CDR1 is SGHTA, CDR2 FQGTGA, per germline. V was clipped by 2 bases and J by 5 bases, with 8 bases between them. CDR3 residues: CASSLREKDTQYF. CDR3 bases: TGTGCCAGCAGCTTACGGGAGAAAGATACGCAGTATTTT.

The rearrangement links TRBV15 to TRBJ1-2; 8 bases align to TRBD1. The CDR3 has 17 amino acids. Germline V gene lookup returns CDR1 LNHNV and CDR2 YYDKDF (reference sequence). The V and J ends lost 1 base and 0 bases, in that order; junction bases with no gene match: 7. Here the CDR3 reads CATSRGKGTGSNYGYTF. Here the CDR3 DNA reads TGTGCCACCAGCAGAGGAAAGGGGACAGGCTCTAACTATGGCTACACCTTC.

This clonotype was counted at least ten times. The chain combines TRBV14 with TRBJ2-7, with D perhaps TRBD1 (6 bases). The germline V gene encodes CDR1 SGHDN and CDR2 FVKESK. Between the trimmed V and J ends, which lost 3 bases and 2 bases, there was a span of 14 bases. This CDR3 is built from 15 residues. The CDR3 loop reads CASSHNRVGTYEQYF. The CDR3 coding sequence is TGTGCCAGCAGCCATAACAGGGTAGGGACCTACGAGCAGTACTTC.

This clonotype was observed many times. This chain links TRBV20-1 with TRBJ1-6; no definite D call. Germline loops: CDR1 DFQATT, CDR2 SNEGSKA (reference sequence). The CDR3 contains 13 residues. The V gene lost 3 bases and the J gene lost 11 bases, with 14 bases spanning the gap. The CDR3 nucleotides read TGCAGTGCTAGCCCGACTGTAATCCCACCCCTCCACTTT. Encoded protein: CSASPTVIPPLHF.

Ten or more counts support this clonotype. The CDR3 DNA sequence: TGTGCCATCAGGGGGGATAGGGAGGGGACCCAGTACTTC. Protein product: CAIRGDREGTQYF. J is TRBJ2-5 and V is TRBV10-3; 7 bases line up with TRBD2. This CDR3 contains 13 residues. Germline V CDR1 and CDR2: ENHRY, SYGVKD. Trimming took 6 bases from V and 7 from J; bases not matched to a gene: 8.